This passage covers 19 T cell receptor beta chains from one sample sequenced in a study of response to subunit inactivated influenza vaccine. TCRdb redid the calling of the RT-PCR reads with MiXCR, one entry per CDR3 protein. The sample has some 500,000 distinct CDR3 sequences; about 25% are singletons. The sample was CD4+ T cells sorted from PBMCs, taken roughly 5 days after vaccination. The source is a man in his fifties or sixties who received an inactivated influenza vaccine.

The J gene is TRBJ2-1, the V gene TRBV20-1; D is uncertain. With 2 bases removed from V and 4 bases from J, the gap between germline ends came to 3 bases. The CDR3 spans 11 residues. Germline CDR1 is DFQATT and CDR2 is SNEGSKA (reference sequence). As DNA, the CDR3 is TGCAGTGCTAGACAATACAATGAGCAGTTCTTC. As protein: CSARQYNEQFF.

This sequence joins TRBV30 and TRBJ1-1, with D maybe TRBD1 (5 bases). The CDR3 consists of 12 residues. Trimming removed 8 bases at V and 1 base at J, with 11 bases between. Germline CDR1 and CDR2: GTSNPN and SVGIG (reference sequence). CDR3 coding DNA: TGTGCCGAGCAGGGTTGGAACACTGAAGCTTTCTTT. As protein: CAEQGWNTEAFF. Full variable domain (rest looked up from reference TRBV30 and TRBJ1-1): SQTIHQWPATLVQPVGSPLSLECTVEGTSNPNLYWYRQAAGRGLQLLFYSVGIGQISSEVPQNLSASRPQDRQFILSSKKLLLSDSGFYLCAEQGWNTEAFFGQGTRLTVV.

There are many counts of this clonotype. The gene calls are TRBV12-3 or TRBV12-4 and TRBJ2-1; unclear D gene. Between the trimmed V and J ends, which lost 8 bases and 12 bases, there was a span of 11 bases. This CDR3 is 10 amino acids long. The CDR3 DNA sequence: TGTGCCAGCCGAGCATCTAGGCAGTTCTTC. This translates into CASRASRQFF.

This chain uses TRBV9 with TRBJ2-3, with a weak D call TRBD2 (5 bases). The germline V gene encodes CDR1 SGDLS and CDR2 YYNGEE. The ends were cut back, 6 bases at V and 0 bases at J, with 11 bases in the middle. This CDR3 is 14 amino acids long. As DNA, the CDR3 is TGTGCCAGCACCAAGGACTTCAGCACAGATACGCAGTATTTT. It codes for CASTKDFSTDTQYF.

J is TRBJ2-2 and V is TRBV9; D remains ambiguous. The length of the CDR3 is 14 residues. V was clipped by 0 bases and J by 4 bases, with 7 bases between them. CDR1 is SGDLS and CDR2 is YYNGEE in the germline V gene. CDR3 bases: TGTGCCAGCAGCGTAGGGGGTATCACCGGGGAGCTGTTTTTT. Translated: CASSVGGITGELFF. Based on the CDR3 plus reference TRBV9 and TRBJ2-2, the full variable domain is DSGVTQTPKHLITATGQRVTLRCSPRSGDLSVYWYQQSLDQGLQFLIQYYNGEERAKGNILERFSAQQFPDLHSELNLSSLELGDSALYFCASSVGGITGELFFGEGSRLTVL.

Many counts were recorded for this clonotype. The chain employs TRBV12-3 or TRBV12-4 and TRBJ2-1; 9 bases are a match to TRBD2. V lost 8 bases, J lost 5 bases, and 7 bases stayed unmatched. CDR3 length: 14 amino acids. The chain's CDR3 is CASGWTSVHNEQFF. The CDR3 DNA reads TGTGCCAGCGGTTGGACTAGCGTCCACAATGAGCAGTTCTTC.

DNA of the CDR3: TGTGCCAGCAGTTCCCTCGGGGCTTCAGGCGGCTACACCTTC. It encodes CASSSLGASGGYTF. The chain joins TRBV6-2 or TRBV6-3 to TRBJ1-2; D may be TRBD1 (5 bases). This CDR3 has 14 residues. Trimming removed 4 bases from V and 8 bases from J, with 17 bases in between. The germline gives CDR1 MNHEY, CDR2 SVGEGT.

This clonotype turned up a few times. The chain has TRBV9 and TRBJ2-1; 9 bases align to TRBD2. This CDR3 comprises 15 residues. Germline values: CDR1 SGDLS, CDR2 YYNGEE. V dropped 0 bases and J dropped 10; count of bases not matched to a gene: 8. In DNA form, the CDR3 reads TGTGCCAGCAGCGTAGTGGCGGGGGGGCGAGGCGAGCAGTTCTTC. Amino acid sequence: CASSVVAGGRGEQFF.

CDR3 residues: CASSQYQTSTNEKLFF. The CDR3 DNA follows: TGCGCCAGCAGCCAATACCAGACCTCAACTAATGAAAAACTGTTTTTT. The rearrangement links TRBV4-3 to TRBJ1-4; D is undetermined. Trimming left V 2 bases short and J 0 bases short, with 10 bases between. The germline V gene has CDR1 LGHNA and CDR2 YSLEER. This CDR3 comprises 16 residues.

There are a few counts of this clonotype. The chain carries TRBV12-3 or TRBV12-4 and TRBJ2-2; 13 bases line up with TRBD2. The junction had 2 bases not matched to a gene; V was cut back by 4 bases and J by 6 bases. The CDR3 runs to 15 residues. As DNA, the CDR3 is TGTGCCAGCAGTTGGACTAGCGGGAGCCCCGGGGAGCTGTTTTTT. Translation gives CASSWTSGSPGELFF.

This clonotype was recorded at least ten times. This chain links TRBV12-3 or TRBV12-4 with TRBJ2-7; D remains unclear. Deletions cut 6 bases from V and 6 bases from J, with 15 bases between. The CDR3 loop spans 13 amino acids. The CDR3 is CASSLSSGGEQYF. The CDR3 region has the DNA TGTGCCAGCAGCCTTTCAAGTGGCGGCGAGCAGTACTTC.

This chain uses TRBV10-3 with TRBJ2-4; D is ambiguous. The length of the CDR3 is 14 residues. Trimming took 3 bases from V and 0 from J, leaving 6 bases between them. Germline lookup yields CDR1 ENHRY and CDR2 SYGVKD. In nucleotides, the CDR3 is TGTGCCATCAGTGACCCTCTAGCCAAAAACATTCAGTACTTC. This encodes CAISDPLAKNIQYF.

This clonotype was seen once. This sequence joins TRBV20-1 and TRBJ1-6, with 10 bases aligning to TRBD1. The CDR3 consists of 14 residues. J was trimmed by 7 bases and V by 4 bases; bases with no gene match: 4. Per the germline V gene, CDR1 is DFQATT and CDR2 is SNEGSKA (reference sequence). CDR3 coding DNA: TGCAGTGCTATACAGGGACAGGGGAATTCACCCCTCCACTTT. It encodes CSAIQGQGNSPLHF.

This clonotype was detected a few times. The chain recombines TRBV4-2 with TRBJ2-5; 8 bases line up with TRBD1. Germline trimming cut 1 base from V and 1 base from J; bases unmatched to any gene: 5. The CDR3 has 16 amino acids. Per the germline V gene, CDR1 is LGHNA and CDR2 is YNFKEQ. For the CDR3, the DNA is TGTGCCAGCAGCCAAGGGGACAGGCGATCCCAAGAGACCCAGTACTTC. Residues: CASSQGDRRSQETQYF.

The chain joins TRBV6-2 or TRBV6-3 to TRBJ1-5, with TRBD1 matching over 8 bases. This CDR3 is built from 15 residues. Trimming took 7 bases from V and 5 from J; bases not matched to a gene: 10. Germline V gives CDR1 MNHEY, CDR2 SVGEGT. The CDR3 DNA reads TGTGCCAGCAAGCGGACAGGGATAGGGGATCAGCCCCAGCATTTT. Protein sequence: CASKRTGIGDQPQHF.

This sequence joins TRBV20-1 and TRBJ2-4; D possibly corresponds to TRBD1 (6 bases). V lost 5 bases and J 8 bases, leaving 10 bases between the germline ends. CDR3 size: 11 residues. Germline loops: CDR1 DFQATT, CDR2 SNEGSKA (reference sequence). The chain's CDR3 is CSAHREHIQYF. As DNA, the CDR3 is TGCAGTGCTCACAGGGAACACATTCAGTACTTC.

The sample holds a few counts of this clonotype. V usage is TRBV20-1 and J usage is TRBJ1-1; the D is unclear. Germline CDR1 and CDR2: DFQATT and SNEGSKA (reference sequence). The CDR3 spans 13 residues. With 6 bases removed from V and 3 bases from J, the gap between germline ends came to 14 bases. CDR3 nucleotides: TGCAGTGCCCTTGACTCAGCGGACACTGAAGCTTTCTTT. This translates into CSALDSADTEAFF.

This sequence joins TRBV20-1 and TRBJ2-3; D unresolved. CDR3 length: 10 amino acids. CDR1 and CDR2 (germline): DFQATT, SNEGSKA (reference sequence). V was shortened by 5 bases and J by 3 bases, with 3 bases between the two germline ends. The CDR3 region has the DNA TGCAGTGCTTTAACAGATACGCAGTATTTT. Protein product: CSALTDTQYF.

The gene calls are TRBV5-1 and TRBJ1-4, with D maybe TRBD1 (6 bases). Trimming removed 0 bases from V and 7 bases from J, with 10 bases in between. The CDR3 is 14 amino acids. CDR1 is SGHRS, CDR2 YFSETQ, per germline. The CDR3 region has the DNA TGCGCCAGCAGCTTGGGCGGACAGACTGAAAAACTGTTTTTT. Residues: CASSLGGQTEKLFF. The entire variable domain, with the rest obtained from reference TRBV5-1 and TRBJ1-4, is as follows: KAGVTQTPRYLIKTRGQQVTLSCSPISGHRSVSWYQQTPGQGLQFLFEYFSETQRNKGNFPGRFSGRQFSNSRSEMNVSTLELGDSALYLCASSLGGQTEKLFFGSGTQLSVL.